These 12 T cell receptor beta chains originate from one sample sequenced in a study of shared clonotypes between healthy human individuals (dated by TCRdb to the early 2020s). Receptor amplification or capture employed the immunoSEQ multiplex PCR assay. TCRdb took over this immuneACCESS table, retaining in-frame rearrangements with V and J assigned. Such tables are incomplete; in checked studies, under half of the missing clones stem from an unresolved V gene, and the remainder is unexplained. A total of about 360,000 clones appear in this sample, around 79% of them only once. Of the sample, more than 9% falls within the top ten clones. The source material was memory CD4+ T cells sorted from blood. This sample's cell subset or site label indicates: CD45RA-negative fraction. The receptors derive from a young man in good health.

The genes are TRBV5-1 and TRBJ2-2; 10 bases are a match to TRBD2. The V gene end was trimmed by 1 base and the J gene end by 5 bases; junction bases not matched to a gene: 8. The CDR3 is 17 amino acids. Germline V gene lookup returns CDR1 SGHRS and CDR2 YFSETQ. Here the CDR3 reads CASSLRAGGLGTGELFF. The CDR3 coding sequence is TGCGCCAGCAGCTTGCGAGCGGGAGGGCTAGGTACCGGGGAGCTGTTTTTT.

This rearrangement joins TRBV2 to TRBJ1-4; D not resolved. The germline V gene has CDR1 SNHLY and CDR2 FYNNEI. The V end lost 7 bases, the J end lost 1 base, and 1 base lay between the germline ends. The CDR3 is 11 amino acids. In nucleotides, the CDR3 is TGTGCCAGCAAAACTAATGAAAAACTGTTTTTT. It translates to CASKTNEKLFF.

Concerning this clone itself: At the DNA level, this CDR3 is encoded by other sequences in the same sample as well. The V call is TRBV19, the J call TRBJ2-5; no firm D call. The V gene lost 3 bases and the J gene lost 0 bases, with 2 bases spanning the gap. In germline, CDR1 is LNHDA, CDR2 SQIVND (reference sequence). This CDR3 is 12 amino acids long. CDR3 nucleotides: TGTGCCAGTAGTATTGACCAAGAGACCCAGTACTTC. Translating it yields CASSIDQETQYF.

V is TRBV2 and J is TRBJ1-5; TRBD1 agrees at 9 bases. The CDR3 is made up of 14 amino acids. V trimming: 6 bases; J trimming: 5 bases; junction bases outside the gene matches: 5. CDR1 SNHLY and CDR2 FYNNEI come from the germline V gene. CDR3: CASSRDRADQPQHF. In nucleotides, the CDR3 is TGTGCCAGCAGCCGGGACAGGGCTGATCAGCCCCAGCATTTT.

The genes are TRBV7-9 and TRBJ2-7, with TRBD2 matching 10 bases. CDR3 length: 16 amino acids. Trimming cost V 2 bases and J 6 bases; bases outside gene matches: 10. Germline V lookup: CDR1 SEHNR, CDR2 FQNEAQ (reference sequence). CDR3 bases: TGTGCCAGCAGCTTATCTCTAGCGGGAGCTCTTGCCGAGCAGTACTTC. It is translated as CASSLSLAGALAEQYF.

This clone has just one count. The chain has TRBV28 and TRBJ1-3, with a tentative D call TRBD1 (6 bases). The V gene lost 5 bases and the J gene lost 1 base, with 9 bases spanning the gap. Germline CDR1 reads MDHEN; CDR2 reads SYDVKM. The CDR3 is 14 residues long. The CDR3, as DNA: TGTGCCAGCAGTCGAGGGGGGTCTGGAAACACCATATATTTT. It yields the protein CASSRGGSGNTIYF.

There are many counts of this clone. This sequence joins TRBV29-1 and TRBJ2-2, with D maybe TRBD2 (6 bases). Germline V gene sequence: CDR1 SQVTM, CDR2 ANQGSEA. Deletions cut 7 bases from V and 3 bases from J, with 18 bases between. The CDR3 runs to 15 residues. CDR3 in amino acids: CSAKSGLGDTGELFF. In DNA, the CDR3 is TGCAGCGCCAAATCGGGACTGGGCGACACCGGGGAGCTGTTTTTT.

This clone was detected a few times. This chain connects TRBV18 to TRBJ2-7; 7 positions match TRBD2. The CDR3 spans 16 residues. CDR1 and CDR2 from the germline V gene are KGHSH and LQKENI. J gave up 2 bases and V 0 bases, and 7 bases lay outside the gene matches. CDR3 sequence: CASSPPWVAGAYEQYF. Here the CDR3 DNA reads TGTGCCAGCTCACCACCGTGGGTAGCGGGTGCCTACGAGCAGTACTTC. Based on the CDR3 plus reference TRBV18 and TRBJ2-7, the full variable domain is NAGVMQNPRHLVRRRGQEARLRCSPMKGHSHVYWYRQLPEEGLKFMVYLQKENIIDESGMPKERFSAEFPKEGPSILRIQQVVRGDSAAYFCASSPPWVAGAYEQYFGPGTRLTVT.

Turning to this clone: The identical CDR3 is also encoded by other nucleotide sequences in the sample. In DNA, the CDR3 is TGTGCCAGCAGTGATCGTGGCCGGACCTACGAGCAGTACTTC. The encoded protein is CASSDRGRTYEQYF. This chain connects TRBV6-1 to TRBJ2-7; no definite D call. CDR1 MNHNS and CDR2 SASEGT come from the germline V gene. The CDR3 covers 14 residues. V was trimmed by 3 bases and J by 2 bases, leaving 11 bases between them.

This clone was seen a single time. This rearrangement joins TRBV6-1 to TRBJ2-5; the D gene is possibly TRBD1 (6 bases). Per germline, CDR1 MNHNS and CDR2 SASEGT. Trimming left V 6 bases short and J 1 base short, with 12 bases between. This CDR3 is built from 14 residues. In nucleotides, the CDR3 is TGTGCCAGCAGGGGACAACGGCTCCAAGAGACCCAGTACTTC. This translates into CASRGQRLQETQYF.

The rearrangement links TRBV5-4 to TRBJ2-7; TRBD2 aligns across 11 bases. Germline assignment: CDR1 SGHNT and CDR2 YYREEE (reference sequence). The V segment lost 4 bases and the J segment 9 bases; nucleotides outside the gene matches: 12. The CDR3 has 15 amino acids. The CDR3 DNA is TGTGCCAGCAGCCGGGAGGTAGCGGGAGGGCCGGGGCAGTACTTC. Its protein product is CASSREVAGGPGQYF.

The chain joins TRBV11-2 to TRBJ2-4; 14 nucleotides align to TRBD2. Germline CDR1 and CDR2: SGHAT and FQNNGV. The CDR3 totals 16 residues. V gave up 3 bases and J gave up 3 bases; unmatched junction bases: 1. CDR3 sequence (DNA): TGTGCCAGCAGCTTGGGACTAGCGGGGGACAAAAACATTCAGTACTTC. Its protein is CASSLGLAGDKNIQYF.